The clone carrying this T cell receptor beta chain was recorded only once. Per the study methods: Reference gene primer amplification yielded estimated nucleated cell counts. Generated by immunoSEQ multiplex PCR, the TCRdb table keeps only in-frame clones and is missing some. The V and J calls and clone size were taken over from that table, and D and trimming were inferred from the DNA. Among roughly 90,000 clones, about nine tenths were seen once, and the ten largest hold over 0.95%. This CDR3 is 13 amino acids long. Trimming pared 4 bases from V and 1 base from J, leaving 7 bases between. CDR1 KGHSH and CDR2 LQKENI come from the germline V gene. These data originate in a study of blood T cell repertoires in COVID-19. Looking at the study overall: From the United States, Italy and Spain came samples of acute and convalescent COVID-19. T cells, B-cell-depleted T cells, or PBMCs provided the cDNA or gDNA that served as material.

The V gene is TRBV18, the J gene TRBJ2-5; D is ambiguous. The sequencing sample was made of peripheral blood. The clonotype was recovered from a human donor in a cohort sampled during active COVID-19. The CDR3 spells CASSRAGQETQYF. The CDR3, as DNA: TGTGCCAGCTCACGGGCAGGCCAAGAGACCCAGTACTTC.